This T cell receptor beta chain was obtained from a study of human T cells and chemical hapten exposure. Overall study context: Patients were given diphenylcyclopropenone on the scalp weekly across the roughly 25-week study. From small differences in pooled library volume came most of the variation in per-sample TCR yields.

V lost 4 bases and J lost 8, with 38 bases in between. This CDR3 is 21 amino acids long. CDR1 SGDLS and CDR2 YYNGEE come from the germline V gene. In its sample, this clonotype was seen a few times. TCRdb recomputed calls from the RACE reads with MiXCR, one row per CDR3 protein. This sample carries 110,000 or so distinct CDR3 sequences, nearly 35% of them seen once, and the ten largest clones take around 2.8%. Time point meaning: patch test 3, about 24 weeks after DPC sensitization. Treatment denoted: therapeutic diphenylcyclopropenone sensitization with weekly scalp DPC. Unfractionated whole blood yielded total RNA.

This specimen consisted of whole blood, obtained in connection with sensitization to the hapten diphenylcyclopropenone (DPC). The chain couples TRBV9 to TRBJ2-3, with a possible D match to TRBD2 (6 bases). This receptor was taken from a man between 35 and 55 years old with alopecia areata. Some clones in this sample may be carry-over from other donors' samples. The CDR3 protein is CASSTPRGLASEGTDFGTQYF. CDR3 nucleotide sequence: TGTGCCAGCAGCACCCCCCGTGGGCTAGCCTCGGAGGGCACAGATTTCGGTACGCAGTATTTT.